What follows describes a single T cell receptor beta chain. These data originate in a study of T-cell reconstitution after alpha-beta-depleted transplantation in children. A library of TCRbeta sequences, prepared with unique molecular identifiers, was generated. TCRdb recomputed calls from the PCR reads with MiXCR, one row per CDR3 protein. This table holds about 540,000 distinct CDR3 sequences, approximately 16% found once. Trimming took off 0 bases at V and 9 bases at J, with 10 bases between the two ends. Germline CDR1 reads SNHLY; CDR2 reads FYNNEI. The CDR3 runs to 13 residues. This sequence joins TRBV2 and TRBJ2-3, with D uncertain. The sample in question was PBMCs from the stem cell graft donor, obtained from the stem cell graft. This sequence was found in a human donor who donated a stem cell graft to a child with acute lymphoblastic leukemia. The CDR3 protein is CASSEAAASTQYF. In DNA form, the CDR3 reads TGTGCCAGCAGTGAAGCGGCGGCCAGCACGCAGTATTTT.